The rows below give T cell receptor beta chains drawn from one sample of a study of graft-versus-host responses after intestinal transplantation. Antigens for these TCRs are unknown. TCRdb's copy holds only in-frame clones and misses some; the assay was immunoSEQ multiplex PCR. There are tens of thousands of clones in the sample; 75% to 95% occur only once, and about 0.45% lies in the top ten. This material consisted of unstimulated CD8+ T cells sorted from spleen or lymph node cells, taken before intestinal transplant. All receptors derive from a human donor who received an intestinal transplant. Both conserved end residues are part of each CDR3. D genes are given only for firm matches. Only some rows state a clone size, as once, few, many or a class for expanded clones.

j_call v_call clone_size d_call cdr3_nt cdr3_aa
TRBJ2-4 TRBV27 once TRBD2 TGTGCCAGCAGTTTGCGTACTAGCGGGATTGACATTCAGTACTTC CASSLRTSGIDIQYF
TRBJ1-1 TRBV6-6 . . TGTGCCAGCAGTTACTCGAGCACTGAAGCTTTCTTT CASSYSSTEAFF
TRBJ2-1 TRBV5-4 . TRBD1 TGTGCCAGCAGCGCACTACCGGGACAGTACAATGAGCAGTTCTTC CASSALPGQYNEQFF
TRBJ2-1 TRBV5-1 . . TGCGCCAGCAGCGGCGAGCGGGCTTTGAACAATGAGCAGTTCTTC CASSGERALNNEQFF
TRBJ2-1 TRBV6-1 . . TGTGCCAGCAGTGTACGACTAGTAAATTGGAATGAGCAGTTCTTC CASSVRLVNWNEQFF
TRBJ1-1 TRBV4-3 . . TGCGCCAGCAGCCAAGTGGGAGGGGTCTCTGAAGCTTTCTTT CASSQVGGVSEAFF
TRBJ1-1 TRBV27 . . TGTGCCAGCAGTTCCCAGGGTCAAGCTGAAGCTTTCTTT CASSSQGQAEAFF
TRBJ2-2 TRBV12-5 once TRBD1 TGTGCTAGTGCTTTCCGAAGAACAGGGGAGAACACCGGGGAGCTGTTTTTT CASAFRRTGENTGELFF
TRBJ1-2 TRBV2 . . TGTGCCAGCAGGGCTGGGACTCTTCGGACATATGGCTACACCTTC CASRAGTLRTYGYTF
TRBJ2-1 TRBV21-1 . . TGTGCCAGCAGCAGGGAGAGCAATGAGCAGTTCTTC CASSRESNEQFF
TRBJ2-2 TRBV5-1 . TRBD2 TGCGCCAGCAGCACTAAAACTAGCGGAGTCCCCGGGGAGCTGTTTTTT CASSTKTSGVPGELFF